The 18 T cell receptor beta chains listed next were all sequenced from one sample in a study of CD8 T cells in Susac syndrome. The RNA input was about 0.45 to 1 ug, and it was reverse transcribed with random hexamers. TCRdb independently ran MiXCR on the immunoSEQ multiplex PCR reads; one entry per CDR3 protein. In the table there are 150,000 to 160,000 distinct CDR3 sequences, just under 97% of which are singletons. The material sequenced was CD8+ T cells from PBMCs. These receptors all stem from a human donor with multiple sclerosis.

The genes are TRBV12-3 or TRBV12-4 and TRBJ1-2, with D possibly TRBD1 on 6 matching bases. V dropped 5 bases and J dropped 3 bases, with 16 bases sitting between them. The CDR3 is 15 residues long. The CDR3 sequence: CASSGGRTPYYGYTF. The CDR3 DNA is TGTGCCAGCAGTGGGGGCCGGACACCATACTATGGCTACACCTTC.

This chain joins TRBV13 and TRBJ1-2; weak D call: TRBD1 (5 bases). The CDR3 contains 15 residues. V lost 5 bases to trimming and J lost 2 bases, with 15 bases between them. Per the germline V gene, CDR1 is PRHDT and CDR2 is FYEKMQ (reference sequence). In DNA, the CDR3 is TGTGCCAGCAGCGCGACCGGGACGGGCAACTATGGCTACACCTTC. The encoded protein is CASSATGTGNYGYTF.

This chain uses TRBV27 with TRBJ2-2; TRBD2 is a possible D gene (5 bases). V was clipped by 3 bases and J by 0 bases, with 8 bases between them. The CDR3 runs to 15 residues. The germline V gene encodes CDR1 MNHEY and CDR2 SMNVEV (reference sequence). The DNA of the CDR3 is TGTGCCAGCAGTTTCGGGGTAACGAACACCGGGGAGCTGTTTTTT. Translated, it gives CASSFGVTNTGELFF.

This clonotype was seen once. The chain uses TRBV6-5 and TRBJ2-5; unclear D gene. With 4 bases removed from V and 4 bases from J, the gap between germline ends came to 13 bases. This CDR3 has 14 residues. Germline values: CDR1 MNHEY, CDR2 SVGAGI. CDR3 in amino acids: CASSSAWLGETQYF. Written as DNA, the CDR3 is TGTGCCAGCAGTTCCGCGTGGCTCGGAGAGACCCAGTACTTC.

The chain employs TRBV19 and TRBJ2-1; the match to TRBD2 covers 13 bases. The CDR3 runs to 16 residues. Germline V gene data show CDR1 as LNHDA and CDR2 as SQIVND (reference sequence). V gave up 9 bases and J gave up 2 bases; unmatched junction bases: 7. The CDR3 here is CASRTSGGHPYNEQFF. CDR3 sequence (DNA): TGTGCCAGCCGGACTAGCGGGGGACATCCCTACAATGAGCAGTTCTTC.

The chain has TRBV2 and TRBJ2-7; TRBD1 matches 10 bases. Germline CDR1 reads SNHLY; CDR2 reads FYNNEI. Trimming at V came to 7 bases and at J to 2 bases, leaving 11 bases not matched to a gene. The CDR3 has 16 residues. This CDR3 reads CASMGDRGRQPYEQYF. In DNA, the CDR3 is TGTGCCAGCATGGGGGACAGGGGCAGGCAGCCCTACGAGCAGTACTTC.

The rearrangement links TRBV28 to TRBJ2-3; D remains unclear. Germline CDR1 MDHEN, CDR2 SYDVKM. The V end was cut by 6 bases, the J end by 0 bases, with 13 bases between. The CDR3 loop spans 15 amino acids. The CDR3 loop is CASRGGIPSTDTQYF. The DNA for the CDR3 is TGTGCCAGCAGAGGTGGAATCCCTAGCACAGATACGCAGTATTTT.

V usage is TRBV25-1 and J usage is TRBJ1-6; D is possibly TRBD1 (5 bases). Germline-derived CDR1 and CDR2 are MGHDK and SYGVNS. The ends were cut back, 6 bases at V and 8 bases at J, with 17 bases in the middle. There are 15 residues in the CDR3. The CDR3 protein is CASSSRGLRDSPLHF. Here the CDR3 DNA reads TGTGCCAGCAGCTCCCGGGGCCTACGGGATTCACCCCTCCACTTT.

V and J are TRBV13 and TRBJ2-3; D ambiguous. The CDR3 is made up of 12 amino acids. Germline V CDR1 and CDR2: PRHDT, FYEKMQ (reference sequence). Trimming removed 3 bases at V and 5 bases at J, with 6 bases between. The DNA of the CDR3 is TGTGCCAGCAGCTTGCCCGGAGATACGCAGTATTTT. It specifies CASSLPGDTQYF.

The chain couples TRBV3-1 to TRBJ1-1, with D perhaps TRBD1 (6 bases). Germline CDR1 reads LGHDT; CDR2 reads YNNKEL (reference sequence). The CDR3 runs 12 residues. With 1 base removed from V and 8 bases from J, the gap between germline ends came to 8 bases. The CDR3 region is CASSQVGTEAFF. The CDR3 nucleotides are TGTGCCAGCAGCCAAGTAGGGACAGAAGCTTTCTTT.

The rearrangement uses TRBV7-7 and TRBJ2-7; D may be TRBD1 (5 bases). The length of the CDR3 is 15 residues. Per the germline V gene, CDR1 is SSHAT and CDR2 is FNYEAQ (reference sequence). The CDR3 nucleotides are TGTGCTAGCAGCTCATATAACAGGTCTTTCTACGAGCAGTACGTC. It is translated as CASSSYNRSFYEQYV.

This clonotype was counted once. The rearrangement links TRBV9 to TRBJ1-6; TRBD1 might be the D (5 bases). V dropped 4 bases and J dropped 9 bases, with 14 bases sitting between them. Germline loops: CDR1 SGDLS, CDR2 YYNGEE. CDR3 length equals 14 residues. CDR3 protein: CASSSSGGSSPLHF. CDR3 DNA sequence: TGTGCCAGCAGCTCTTCGGGGGGGTCTTCACCCCTCCACTTT.

This chain uses TRBV2 with TRBJ2-1; D tentatively reads TRBD1 or TRBD2 (5 bases each). Per the germline V gene, CDR1 is SNHLY and CDR2 is FYNNEI. The V gene lost 5 bases and the J gene lost 1 base, with 9 bases spanning the gap. This CDR3 region has 14 residues. The CDR3 DNA reads as TGTGCCAGCAGTCTAGAGGGGTCCTACAATGAGCAGTTCTTC. This sequence encodes CASSLEGSYNEQFF.

The chain links TRBV27 to TRBJ1-5, with D tentatively TRBD1 (5 bases). From germline, CDR1 is MNHEY and CDR2 SMNVEV (reference sequence). This CDR3 is built from 14 residues. Trimming stripped 11 bases from V and 0 bases from J, with 14 bases between. The DNA of the CDR3 is TGTGCCTCGTGGGGCAGATATAGCAATCAGCCCCAGCATTTT. This codes for CASWGRYSNQPQHF.

The rearrangement links TRBV20-1 to TRBJ1-6, with D perhaps matching TRBD1 (5 bases). The CDR3 runs 12 residues. V was clipped by 0 bases and J by 9 bases, with 6 bases between them. The germline V gene has CDR1 DFQATT and CDR2 SNEGSKA (reference sequence). The CDR3 DNA follows: TGCAGTGCTAGAGACCAGGGTTCACCCCTCCACTTT. Translation: CSARDQGSPLHF.

In its sample, this clonotype was seen a few times. The chain combines TRBV5-4 with TRBJ2-2, with D unclear. CDR3 length equals 11 residues. CDR1 and CDR2 (germline): SGHNT, YYREEE (reference sequence). Trimming shortened V by 1 base and J by 7 bases, and 2 bases separated the two germline ends. The CDR3 sequence is CASSLIGELFF. The CDR3 nucleotides read TGTGCCAGCAGCTTGATCGGGGAGCTGTTTTTT.

V usage is TRBV27 and J usage is TRBJ2-1, with D perhaps matching TRBD2 (6 bases). Looked up from germline, CDR1 is MNHEY and CDR2 is SMNVEV (reference sequence). The CDR3 consists of 14 residues. With 2 bases removed from V and 4 bases from J, the gap between germline ends came to 9 bases. CDR3 protein: CASSLAGQYNEQFF. The CDR3 nucleotides are TGTGCCAGCAGTTTAGCGGGGCAATACAATGAGCAGTTCTTC.

The chain joins TRBV29-1 to TRBJ2-1; 9 bases align to TRBD2. Germline V lookup: CDR1 SQVTM, CDR2 ANQGSEA. V lost 1 base to trimming and J lost 3 bases; unmatched junction nucleotides: 1. The CDR3 is made up of 14 amino acids. The CDR3 nucleotides are TGCAGCGTTGAAGGACTAGCGGTCTACAATGAGCAGTTCTTC. The encoded protein is CSVEGLAVYNEQFF.